This TCR beta chain was documented in a study of OX40 agonist ivuxolimab in advanced cancers. Assay: immunoSEQ multiplex PCR; the TCRdb copy retains only in-frame clones and omits some. The sample has 20,000 to 25,000 clones, over 80% seen once. V was shortened by 5 bases and J by 10 bases, with 19 bases between the two germline ends. This CDR3 spans 14 amino acids. Germline CDR1 and CDR2: LNHNV and YYDKDF (reference sequence). Sequenced material: CD4+ or CD8+ T cells sorted from blood, taken in a trial of the OX40 agonist ivuxolimab. The V gene is TRBV15, the J gene TRBJ2-3; maybe TRBD1 (7 bases). This TCR derives from an adult with an advanced solid tumor such as melanoma, head and neck, liver or kidney cancer. The CDR3: CATSGGTALIAQYF. CDR3 DNA: TGTGCCACCAGCGGCGGGACAGCACTTATTGCGCAGTATTTT.